Listed below are T cell receptor beta chains from one sample, sequenced in a study of technical replicates of blood from four donors. Measured with immunoSEQ multiplex PCR; TCRdb has only the in-frame clones, and not every one. This table has tens of thousands of clones, about 92% appearing once. Source material: T cells isolated from PBMCs. Receptors originate from a human donor in good health. CDR3s include the opening cysteine and the closing phenylalanine or tryptophan. A D gene is named only where the DNA matches it firmly. Only some rows state a clone size, as once, few, many or a class for expanded clones.

>NA|TRBJ1-4|TRBV7-9|NA
TGTGCCAGCACCGCCTCGGTAGCTAATGAAAAACTGTTTTTT
CASTASVANEKLFF
>NA|TRBJ2-5|TRBV6-5|NA
TGTGCCAGCAGTTCATCACTAAATCAAGAGACCCAGTACTTC
CASSSSLNQETQYF
>NA|TRBJ2-5|TRBV4-2|TRBD2
TGTGCCAGCAGCCAAGATTCTGGACTAGCGGTCCAAGAGACCCAGTACTTC
CASSQDSGLAVQETQYF
>NA|TRBJ2-6|TRBV4-1|TRBD1
TGCGCCAGCAGCCCAGGGACAGAAGTAACGTCTGGGGCCAACGTCCTGACTTTC
CASSPGTEVTSGANVLTF
>NA|TRBJ2-5|TRBV5-1|NA
TGCGCCAGCAGCCCAGGTTTCAGGGAAGAGACCCAGTACTTC
CASSPGFREETQYF
>NA|TRBJ2-7|TRBV28|NA
TGTGCCAGCAGTTTTCCCCTAACTGGCGAGCAGTACTTC
CASSFPLTGEQYF
>NA|TRBJ2-1|TRBV6-5|TRBD1
TGTGCCAGCAGTTACGCCGCTGACAGGGTTGATGAGCAGTTCTTC
CASSYAADRVDEQFF
>NA|TRBJ2-7|TRBV19|TRBD1
TGTGCCAGCCGGAAAACAGGGGGCGTTCAAAACGAGCAGTACTTC
CASRKTGGVQNEQYF
>NA|TRBJ1-4|TRBV14|NA
TGTGCCAGCAGCCGAACAGTTCACGGATCCAGTGAAAAACTGTTTTTT
CASSRTVHGSSEKLFF
>NA|TRBJ2-5|TRBV9|TRBD2
TGTGCCAGCAGCGTAGGCCCTAGCGGGGGGCAAGAGACCCAGTACTTC
CASSVGPSGGQETQYF
>few|TRBJ2-2|TRBV25-1|TRBD1
TGTGCCAGCAGTCCTGGACAGGGGGACACCGGGGAGCTGTTTTTT
CASSPGQGDTGELFF
>once|TRBJ1-2|TRBV27|NA
TGTGCCAGCAGTAGAAGCCCGGGGTATAACAACTATGGCTACACCTTC
CASSRSPGYNNYGYTF
>NA|TRBJ2-1|TRBV19|NA
TGTGCCAGTAACCCCGCTCCTTCCGGCTCCTACAATGAGCAGTTCTTC
CASNPAPSGSYNEQFF
>NA|TRBJ1-1|TRBV21-1|NA
TGTGCCAGCAGCAAACTATCCCCAGACAATACTGAAGCTTTCTTT
CASSKLSPDNTEAFF
>NA|TRBJ2-1|TRBV7-8|TRBD2
TGTGCCAGCAGCCGTGGACTAGCGGGAGGGAATGAGCAGTTCTTC
CASSRGLAGGNEQFF
>NA|TRBJ2-1|TRBV11-3|NA
TGTGCCAGCAGGACGGGGAATGAGCAGTTCTTC
CASRTGNEQFF
>once|TRBJ1-1|TRBV6-5|NA
TGTGCCAGCAGTCCCCCCATGAACACTGAAGCTTTCTTT
CASSPPMNTEAFF
>NA|TRBJ2-7|TRBV5-1|NA
TGCGCCAGCAGCTCGACAGACCCGGGCGAGCAGTACTTC
CASSSTDPGEQYF
>NA|TRBJ2-1|TRBV5-6|NA
TGTGCCAGCAGCCCCCTGGCGGGCGACGATGAGCAGTTCTTC
CASSPLAGDDEQFF
>NA|TRBJ2-6|TRBV6-4|NA
TGTGCCAGCAGTGACTCGACATCTGGGGCCAACGTCCTGACTTTC
CASSDSTSGANVLTF
>NA|TRBJ1-5|TRBV30|NA
TGTGCCTGGAGTGGGATCGGGGGAAGGTATAGCAATCAGCCCCAGCATTTT
CAWSGIGGRYSNQPQHF
>NA|TRBJ2-7|TRBV7-9|TRBD1
TGTGCCAGCAGCAAACCACTCGGGACAGGGGATTGGAACGAGCAGTACTTC
CASSKPLGTGDWNEQYF
>NA|TRBJ1-4|TRBV19|TRBD1
TGTGCCAGTAGTACCCACCACAGGGGGGCTGAAAAACTGTTTTTT
CASSTHHRGAEKLFF
>NA|TRBJ2-5|TRBV4-2|NA
TGTGCCAGCAGCCAAATTCAGGGGGGAGGAGGGGAGACCCAGTACTTC
CASSQIQGGGGETQYF
>NA|TRBJ1-1|TRBV15|TRBD1
TGTGCCACCAGCAGGGTGACAGGGATGCGAACTGAAGCTTTCTTT
CATSRVTGMRTEAFF
>NA|TRBJ2-5|TRBV5-1|NA
TGCGCCAGCAGCTTGTTTTCAAGCCGAATACCCTTTTCAGGGACTCGGGAGACCCAGTACTTC
CASSLFSSRIPFSGTRETQYF
>NA|TRBJ2-7|TRBV6-1|TRBD1
TGTGCCGGGTCGAGACAGGGGGCCTACGAGCAGTACTTC
CAGSRQGAYEQYF
>NA|TRBJ1-1|TRBV6-5|NA
TGTGCCAGCAGTTCACCCAGGGAGGGGACTGAAGCTTTCTTT
CASSSPREGTEAFF
>NA|TRBJ1-1|TRBV4-1|TRBD1
TGCGCCAGCAGCCTCCAAACAGGGGCGAACACTGAAGCTTTCTTT
CASSLQTGANTEAFF
>NA|TRBJ2-5|TRBV5-6|NA
TGTGCCAGCAGCTTGGGGGGGCAGGAGACCCAGTACTTC
CASSLGGQETQYF
>NA|TRBJ2-2|TRBV5-1|TRBD2
TGCGCCAGCAGCTTGGTTCCACTGACCGGGACTAGCGAGTACGGGGAGCTGTTTTTT
CASSLVPLTGTSEYGELFF
>NA|TRBJ2-6|TRBV5-1|NA
TGCGCCAGCAGCTTGCAGGACTCTGGGGCCAACGTCCTGACTTTC
CASSLQDSGANVLTF
>NA|TRBJ2-7|TRBV5-1|TRBD2
TGCGCCAGCAGCTTGGACTTTGTAGCGGGAGGGAGCTCCTACGAGCAGTACTTC
CASSLDFVAGGSSYEQYF
>NA|TRBJ2-5|TRBV11-2|TRBD2
TGTGCCAGCAGCTTGAGGGGAGGGGTGAGCCGGTACCAAGAGACCCAGTACTTC
CASSLRGGVSRYQETQYF
>once|TRBJ1-2|TRBV2|NA
TGTGCCAGCTCGGTCCTTTACAGTGCCGCTAACTATGGCTACACCTTC
CASSVLYSAANYGYTF
>NA|TRBJ1-5|TRBV5-6|NA
TGTGCCAGCAGCTTAGGTCCAGGGCGCAGCAATCAGCCCCAGCATTTT
CASSLGPGRSNQPQHF
>NA|TRBJ2-1|TRBV11-2|NA
TGTGCCAGCAGCTTGGGAGGGGGGGGAGAGCAGTTCTTC
CASSLGGGGEQFF
>NA|TRBJ2-1|TRBV7-6|TRBD2
TGTGCCAGCAGCTCAAGGGGACTAGCCCCCAACTACAATGAGCAGTTCTTC
CASSSRGLAPNYNEQFF
>NA|TRBJ1-2|TRBV29-1|TRBD1
TGCAGCGTAACCGGGACAGAGTCCTATGGCTACACCTTC
CSVTGTESYGYTF
>NA|TRBJ2-7|TRBV6-5|NA
TGTGCCAGCAGGCTAACCAACAGGGCTATCCACGAGCAGTACTTC
CASRLTNRAIHEQYF
>NA|TRBJ1-1|TRBV28|NA
TGTGCCAGCAGTTTGACAATGAACACTGAAGCTTTCTTT
CASSLTMNTEAFF
>NA|TRBJ1-4|TRBV11-2|NA
TGTGCCAGCAGCTACGGGAGGGGCGGACCTAATGAAAAACTGTTTTTT
CASSYGRGGPNEKLFF
>NA|TRBJ2-2|TRBV11-2|NA
TGTGCCAGCAGCTCGACTAGTTTGAACACCGGGGAGCTGTTTTTT
CASSSTSLNTGELFF
>NA|TRBJ2-1|TRBV6-1|NA
TGTGCCAGCAGTGAAGGAGGTTGGAGTCGGTACAATGAGCAGTTCTTC
CASSEGGWSRYNEQFF
>NA|TRBJ2-1|TRBV7-8|NA
TGTGCCAGCAGCTTAGGGCACGATGAGCAGTTCTTC
CASSLGHDEQFF